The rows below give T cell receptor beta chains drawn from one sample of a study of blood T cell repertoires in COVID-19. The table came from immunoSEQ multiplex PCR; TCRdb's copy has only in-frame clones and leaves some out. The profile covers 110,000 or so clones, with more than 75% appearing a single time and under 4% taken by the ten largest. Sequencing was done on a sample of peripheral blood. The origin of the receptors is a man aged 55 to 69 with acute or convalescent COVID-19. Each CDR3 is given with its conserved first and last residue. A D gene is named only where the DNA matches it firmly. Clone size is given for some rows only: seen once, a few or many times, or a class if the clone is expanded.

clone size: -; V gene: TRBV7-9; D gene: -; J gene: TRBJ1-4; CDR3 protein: CASSPGGTNEKLFF; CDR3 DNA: TGTGCCAGCAGCCCCGGGGGAACTAATGAAAAACTGTTTTTT
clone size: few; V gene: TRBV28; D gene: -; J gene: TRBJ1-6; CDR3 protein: CASRGTGNSPLHF; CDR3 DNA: TGTGCCAGCAGAGGGACTGGTAATTCACCCCTCCACTTT
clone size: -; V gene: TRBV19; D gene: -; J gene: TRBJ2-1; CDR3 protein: CASSFPASRGNEQFF; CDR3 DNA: TGTGCCAGTAGTTTCCCGGCCAGCCGAGGTAATGAGCAGTTCTTC
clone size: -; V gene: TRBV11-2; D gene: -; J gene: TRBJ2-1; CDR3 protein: CASSRGAGHNEQFF; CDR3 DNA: TGTGCCAGCTCCAGGGGGGCGGGACACAATGAGCAGTTCTTC
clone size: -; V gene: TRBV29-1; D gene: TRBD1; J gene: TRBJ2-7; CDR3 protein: CSVPGTATYEQYF; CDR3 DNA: TGCAGCGTTCCCGGGACAGCCACCTACGAGCAGTACTTC
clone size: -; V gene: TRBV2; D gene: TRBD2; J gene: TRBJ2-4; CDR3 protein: CASSLAGGRNIQYF; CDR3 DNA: TGTGCCAGCAGTCTCGCGGGAGGGAGGAACATTCAGTACTTC
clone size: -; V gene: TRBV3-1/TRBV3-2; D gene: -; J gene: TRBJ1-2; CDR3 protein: CASSPPGRVSYGYTF; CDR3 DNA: TGTGCCAGCAGCCCGCCCGGCCGGGTGAGCTATGGCTACACCTTC
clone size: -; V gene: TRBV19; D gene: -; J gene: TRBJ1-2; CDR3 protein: CASSIKLGPYETYGYTF; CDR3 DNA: TGTGCCAGTAGTATTAAGCTTGGGCCGTACGAAACTTATGGCTACACCTTC
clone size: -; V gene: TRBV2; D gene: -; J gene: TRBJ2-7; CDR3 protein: CASSEDTGAYEQYF; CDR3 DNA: TGTGCCAGCAGTGAAGACACAGGCGCCTACGAGCAGTACTTC
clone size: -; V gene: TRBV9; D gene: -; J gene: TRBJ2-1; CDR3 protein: CASSPSSASYNEQFF; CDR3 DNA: TGTGCCAGCAGCCCCTCTAGCGCCTCCTACAATGAGCAGTTCTTC
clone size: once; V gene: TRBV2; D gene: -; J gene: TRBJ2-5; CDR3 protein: CASSDGAGVGQETQYF; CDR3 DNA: TGTGCCAGCAGTGACGGAGCAGGGGTTGGTCAAGAGACCCAGTACTTC
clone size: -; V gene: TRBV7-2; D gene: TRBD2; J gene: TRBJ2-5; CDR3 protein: CASSAETSGRAWRETQYF; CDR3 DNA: TGTGCCAGCAGCGCGGAAACTAGCGGGAGGGCCTGGAGGGAGACCCAGTACTTC
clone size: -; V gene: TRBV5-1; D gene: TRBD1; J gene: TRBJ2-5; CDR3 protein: CASSLAGQTWETQYF; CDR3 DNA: TGCGCCAGCAGCTTGGCGGGACAGACCTGGGAGACCCAGTACTTC
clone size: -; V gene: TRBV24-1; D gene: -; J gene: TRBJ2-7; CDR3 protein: CATSDPGYEQYF; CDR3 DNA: TGTGCCACCAGTGACCCCGGCTACGAGCAGTACTTC
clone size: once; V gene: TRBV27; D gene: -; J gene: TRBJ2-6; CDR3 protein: CASSLSRAGANVLTF; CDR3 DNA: TGTGCCAGCAGTTTATCTAGAGCTGGGGCCAACGTCCTGACTTTC
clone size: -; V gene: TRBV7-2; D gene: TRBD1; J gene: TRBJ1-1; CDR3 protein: CASSLRPGQAPVGTEAFF; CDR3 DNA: TGTGCCAGCAGCTTAAGACCGGGACAGGCCCCTGTTGGCACTGAAGCTTTCTTT
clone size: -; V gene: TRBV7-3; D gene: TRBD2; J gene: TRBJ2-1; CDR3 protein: CASSPVAGEGDDEQFF; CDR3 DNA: TGTGCCAGCAGTCCCGTAGCGGGAGAGGGCGACGATGAGCAGTTCTTC
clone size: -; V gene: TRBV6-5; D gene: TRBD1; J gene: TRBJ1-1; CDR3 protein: CASLGQGPFVF; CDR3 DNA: TGTGCCAGCCTGGGACAGGGGCCGTTTGTCTTT
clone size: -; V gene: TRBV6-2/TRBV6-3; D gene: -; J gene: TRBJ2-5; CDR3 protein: CASSYGAGIGGTQYF; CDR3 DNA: TGTGCCAGCAGTTACGGCGCAGGGATTGGTGGGACCCAGTACTTC
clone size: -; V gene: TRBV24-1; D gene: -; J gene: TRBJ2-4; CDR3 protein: CATTDTKNIQYF; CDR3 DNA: TGTGCCACCACCGACACGAAAAACATTCAGTACTTC
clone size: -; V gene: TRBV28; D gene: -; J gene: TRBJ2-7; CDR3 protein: CASSRFDFPNEQYF; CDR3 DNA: TGTGCCAGCAGTCGGTTCGACTTTCCGAACGAGCAGTACTTC
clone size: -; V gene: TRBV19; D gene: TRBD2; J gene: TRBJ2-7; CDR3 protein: CASSIRAGLAPEQYF; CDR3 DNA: TGTGCCAGTAGTATAAGAGCGGGACTAGCCCCAGAGCAGTACTTC
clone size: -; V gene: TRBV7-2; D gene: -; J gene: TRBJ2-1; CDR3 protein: CASSLATPPTGQFF; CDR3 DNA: TGTGCCAGCAGCTTAGCGACCCCTCCCACGGGGCAGTTCTTC
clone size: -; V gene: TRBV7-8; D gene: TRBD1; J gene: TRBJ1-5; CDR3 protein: CASSRQTGRLGNQPQHF; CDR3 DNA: TGTGCCAGCAGCCGCCAGACAGGGAGGTTGGGCAATCAGCCCCAGCATTTT
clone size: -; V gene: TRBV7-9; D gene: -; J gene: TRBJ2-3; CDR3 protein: CASSLGGGGPDTQYF; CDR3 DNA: TGTGCCAGCAGCTTAGGAGGGGGTGGCCCAGATACGCAGTATTTT
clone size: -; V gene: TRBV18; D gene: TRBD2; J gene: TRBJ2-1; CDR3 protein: CASSPLGTTNEQFF; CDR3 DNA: TGTGCCAGCTCACCACTCGGGACTACTAATGAGCAGTTCTTC
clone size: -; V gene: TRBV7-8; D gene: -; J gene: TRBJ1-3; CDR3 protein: CASSYTPRGSGNTIYF; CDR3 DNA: TGTGCCAGCAGCTATACCCCCAGGGGAAGTGGAAACACCATATATTTT